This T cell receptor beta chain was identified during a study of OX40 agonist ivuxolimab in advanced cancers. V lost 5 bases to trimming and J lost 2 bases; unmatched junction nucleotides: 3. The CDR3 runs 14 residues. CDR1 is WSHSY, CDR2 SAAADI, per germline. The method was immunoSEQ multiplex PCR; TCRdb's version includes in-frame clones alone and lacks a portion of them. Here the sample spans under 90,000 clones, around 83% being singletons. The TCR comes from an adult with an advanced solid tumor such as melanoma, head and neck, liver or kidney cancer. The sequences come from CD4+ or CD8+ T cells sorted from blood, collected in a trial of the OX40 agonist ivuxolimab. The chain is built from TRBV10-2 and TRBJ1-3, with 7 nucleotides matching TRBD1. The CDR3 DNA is TGCGCCAGCAGTTCCGACAGGGCTGGAAACACCATATATTTT. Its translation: CASSSDRAGNTIYF.